The clone carrying this TCR beta chain was counted a few times. This specimen comes from a study of T-cell reconstitution after alpha-beta-depleted transplantation in children. The authors prepared the TCRbeta library with unique molecular identifiers. One entry per CDR3 protein, called by TCRdb with MiXCR from the PCR reads. Among about 640,000 distinct CDR3 sequences listed, around a sixth were seen once. V lost 3 bases, J lost 7 bases, and 9 bases stayed unmatched. Germline V gene sequence: CDR1 DFQATT, CDR2 SNEGSKA (reference sequence). This CDR3 has 15 amino acids. This clonotype was sampled from a human donor who donated a stem cell graft to a child with acute myeloid leukemia. The specimen comprised PBMCs from the stem cell graft donor, sampled from the stem cell graft. The rearrangement joins TRBV20-1 to TRBJ2-1; 10 nucleotides match TRBD2. The CDR3 DNA is TGCAGTGCTAGGGTTTTAGCGGGGGGTTCTAATGAGCAGTTCTTC. This encodes CSARVLAGGSNEQFF.